The 6 T cell receptor beta chains reported below all come from one sample, sequenced in a study of CD8 T cells in ankylosing spondylitis. Findings and caveats of the study: What seemed typical of ankylosing spondylitis blood was a TCR beta motif built from several highly homologous variants.

MiXCR, applied by TCRdb to the 5' RACE reads, yields one record per CDR3 protein. The profile covers 650,000 to 800,000 distinct CDR3 sequences, with 19% appearing a single time and about 19% taken by the ten largest. Their antigens remain unidentified. Sequences were obtained from blood, either unsorted or a sorted T cell fraction (not recorded which). The receptor set was obtained from a male donor with ankylosing spondylitis.

DNA of the CDR3: TGTGCCACCTTCCCCGGGACGGCCTCCAAAAACATTCAGTACTTC. This gives the protein CATFPGTASKNIQYF. This chain links TRBV28 with TRBJ2-4, with D perhaps TRBD1 or TRBD2 (5 bases each). From germline, CDR1 is MDHEN and CDR2 SYDVKM. Trimming took 10 bases from V and 2 from J, leaving 18 bases between them. The CDR3 sequence is 15 residues long. Full variable domain (remainder filled in from reference TRBV28 and TRBJ2-4): DVKVTQSSRYLVKRTGEKVFLECVQDMDHENMFWYRQDPGLGLRLIYFSYDVKMKEKGDIPEGYSVSREKKERFSLILESASTNQTSMYLCATFPGTASKNIQYFGAGTRLSVL.

This clonotype was counted at least ten times. The DNA is omitted, as the CDR3 cannot be located on it reliably, and the CDR3 follows TCRdb's listing. The chain carries TRBV29-1 and TRBJ1-2; the table's D call of TRBD1 was not tested on the DNA. CDR1 SQVTM and CDR2 ANQGSEA come from the germline V gene. Both ends counted, the CDR3 spans 17 residues. The CDR3 spells CSVPRDSSSGLHYGYTF.

The chain links TRBV5-1 to TRBJ2-4; D remains unclear. Germline V CDR1 and CDR2: SGHRS, YFSETQ. The V gene lost 0 bases and the J gene lost 8 bases, with 15 bases spanning the gap. The CDR3 has 15 amino acids. DNA for the CDR3: TGCGCCAGCAGCTTGGCCGGTGGCCTTGGGGACATTCAGTACTTC. Protein product: CASSLAGGLGDIQYF.

The gene calls are TRBV7-3 and TRBJ2-3; 10 nucleotides line up with TRBD1. The CDR3 consists of 12 residues. Germline values: CDR1 SGHTA, CDR2 FQGTGA. The V gene end was trimmed by 6 bases and the J gene end by 10 bases; junction bases not matched to a gene: 4. The CDR3 nucleotides are TGTGCCAGCAGTCCGGGACAGGGGCCGCAGTATTTT. Residues: CASSPGQGPQYF.

This chain joins TRBV5-1 and TRBJ1-2, with no clear D. Looked up from germline, CDR1 is SGHRS and CDR2 is YFSETQ. V was clipped by 3 bases and J by 6 bases, with 18 bases between them. The CDR3 extends over 15 amino acids. CDR3 sequence (DNA): TGCGCCAGCAGCTACCGAAACTTGGGCGGCGATGGCTACACCTTC. Amino acids: CASSYRNLGGDGYTF.

The chain couples TRBV6-1 to TRBJ1-2, with 7 bases lining up with TRBD1. Germline-derived CDR1 and CDR2 are MNHNS and SASEGT. This CDR3 is 13 amino acids long. The junction had 7 bases not matched to a gene; V was cut back by 6 bases and J by 6 bases. CDR3 DNA: TGTGCCAGCAGCCCAGGGGGGTGGGATGGCTACACCTTC. This codes for CASSPGGWDGYTF.